The 16 T cell receptor beta chains below were found in one sample sequenced in a study of cytomegalovirus exposure and HLA in healthy donors. With 60 Vbeta and 13 Jbeta primers, the PCR was carried out. Profiling relied on immunoSEQ multiplex PCR, and the TCRdb table lists in-frame clones only, not all of them. The table records 250,000 to 350,000 clones, roughly 88% of them present only once. Sequencing was done on a sample of PBMCs. These receptors all come from a man aged 35 to 55 in good health and CMV-seropositive.

This clone was observed a few times. This chain connects TRBV6-1 to TRBJ2-2; TRBD1 might be the D (6 bases). The V and J ends lost 6 bases and 4 bases respectively, with 15 bases between them. The CDR3 runs to 15 residues. Germline V gives CDR1 MNHNS, CDR2 SASEGT. CDR3 bases: TGTGCCAGCAGACACGGACAGATCATCACCGGGGAGCTGTTTTTT. Residues: CASRHGQIITGELFF.

V usage is TRBV19 and J usage is TRBJ2-7, with a tentative D call TRBD1 (5 bases). With 2 bases removed from V and 0 bases from J, the gap between germline ends came to 11 bases. Germline V gene lookup returns CDR1 LNHDA and CDR2 SQIVND (reference sequence). The CDR3 runs 15 residues. The DNA for the CDR3 is TGTGCCAGTAGTATAACAGGATCAGGCTCCTACGAGCAGTACTTC. Translation gives CASSITGSGSYEQYF. The variable domain in full, with the rest retrieved from reference TRBV19 and TRBJ2-7, is DGGITQSPKYLFRKEGQNVTLSCEQNLNHDAMYWYRQDPGQGLRLIYYSQIVNDFQKGDIAEGYSVSREKKESFPLTVTSAQKNPTAFYLCASSITGSGSYEQYFGPGTRLTVT.

This clone was detected only a few times. This chain uses TRBV6-5 with TRBJ2-3; D is uncertain. Trimming pared 6 bases from V and 5 bases from J, leaving 9 bases between. Germline V gene lookup returns CDR1 MNHEY and CDR2 SVGAGI. The length of the CDR3 is 12 residues. The CDR3 here is CASSPSGDTQYF. The CDR3 DNA reads as TGTGCCAGCAGCCCGAGTGGAGATACGCAGTATTTT.

The CDR3 nucleotides are TGTGCCAGCAGCTTGAGGGCTAGCGGGAGCTACGAGCAGTACTTC. It yields the protein CASSLRASGSYEQYF. V usage is TRBV5-8 and J usage is TRBJ2-7, with 10 nucleotides matching TRBD2. The V segment lost 1 base and the J segment 3 bases; nucleotides outside the gene matches: 4. CDR1 and CDR2 from the germline V gene are SGHTS and YDEGEE. The CDR3 runs 15 residues.

This chain links TRBV11-2 with TRBJ2-2; 8 positions agree with TRBD2. V trimming: 5 bases; J trimming: 4 bases; junction bases outside the gene matches: 6. The CDR3 contains 15 residues. The germline V gene encodes CDR1 SGHAT and CDR2 FQNNGV. CDR3 loop: CASSPPGTSTGELFF. As DNA, the CDR3 is TGTGCCAGCAGCCCGCCCGGGACTAGCACCGGGGAGCTGTTTTTT.

V usage is TRBV9 and J usage is TRBJ2-1; D remains ambiguous. CDR1 is SGDLS, CDR2 YYNGEE, per germline. Trimming left V 0 bases short and J 6 bases short, with 10 bases between. CDR3 length: 14 residues. CDR3 region: CASSVDEAANEQFF. DNA for the CDR3: TGTGCCAGCAGCGTAGATGAGGCCGCCAATGAGCAGTTCTTC.

The chain joins TRBV6-4 to TRBJ2-7; D is unresolved. V was trimmed by 3 bases and J by 3 bases, leaving 18 bases between them. Germline CDR1 reads MRHNA; CDR2 reads SNTAGT. This CDR3 region has 16 residues. CDR3 residues: CASSEVRATTFYEQYF. The CDR3, as DNA: TGTGCCAGCAGTGAGGTAAGAGCTACTACGTTCTACGAGCAGTACTTC.

The rearrangement links TRBV18 to TRBJ1-2; no firm D call. Looked up from germline, CDR1 is KGHSH and CDR2 is LQKENI. The CDR3 runs to 13 residues. V was shortened by 6 bases and J by 2 bases, with 10 bases between the two germline ends. The CDR3 spells CASSREKNYGYTF. Here the CDR3 DNA reads TGTGCCAGCTCTAGAGAGAAGAACTATGGCTACACCTTC. Full variable domain (missing parts from reference TRBV18 and TRBJ1-2): NAGVMQNPRHLVRRRGQEARLRCSPMKGHSHVYWYRQLPEEGLKFMVYLQKENIIDESGMPKERFSAEFPKEGPSILRIQQVVRGDSAAYFCASSREKNYGYTFGSGTRLTVV.

The rearrangement joins TRBV5-1 to TRBJ2-3, with 10 bases fitting TRBD1. J lost 0 bases, V lost 0 bases, and 1 base had no gene match. CDR3 size: 16 residues. Germline V gene sequence: CDR1 SGHRS, CDR2 YFSETQ. The CDR3 sequence: CASSLGTGGSTDTQYF. In DNA, the CDR3 is TGCGCCAGCAGCTTGGGGACAGGGGGAAGCACAGATACGCAGTATTTT.

In its sample, this clone was seen a few times. V is TRBV28 and J is TRBJ2-5; TRBD1 might be the D (5 bases). V lost 7 bases, J lost 2 bases, and 14 bases lay in between. The CDR3 covers 14 residues. CDR1 and CDR2 from the germline V gene are MDHEN and SYDVKM. CDR3 in DNA: TGTGCCAGCACCAAGGGGCAAGCACAAGAGACCCAGTACTTC. Its protein product is CASTKGQAQETQYF.

This rearrangement joins TRBV4-2 to TRBJ2-7; 9 nucleotides align to TRBD2. Germline V gene lookup returns CDR1 LGHNA and CDR2 YNFKEQ. The CDR3 covers 15 residues. J gave up 2 bases and V 4 bases, and 6 bases lay outside the gene matches. The CDR3 here is CASSPPSGVAYEQYF. The CDR3 nucleotides read TGTGCCAGCAGCCCCCCTAGCGGGGTAGCCTACGAGCAGTACTTC.

V is TRBV25-1 and J is TRBJ2-5; 8 bases fit TRBD1. This CDR3 has 13 residues. Germline lookup yields CDR1 MGHDK and CDR2 SYGVNS. The V gene end was trimmed by 11 bases and the J gene end by 2 bases; junction bases not matched to a gene: 7. In nucleotides, the CDR3 is TGTGCCGCCGGACAGGGCCCTCAAGAGACCCAGTACTTC. This translates into CAAGQGPQETQYF.

V and J are TRBV5-1 and TRBJ2-3; D gene unclear. V was clipped by 3 bases and J by 3 bases, with 2 bases between them. Germline CDR1 reads SGHRS; CDR2 reads YFSETQ. This CDR3 region has 11 residues. CDR3 residues: CASSSTDTQYF. DNA for the CDR3: TGCGCCAGCAGCTCAACAGATACGCAGTATTTT.

Only one count was recorded for this clone. The chain links TRBV5-1 to TRBJ2-1; the match to TRBD2 covers 7 bases. Trimming removed 5 bases from V and 0 bases from J; junction bases left unmatched: 11. The CDR3 totals 17 residues. Germline lookup yields CDR1 SGHRS and CDR2 YFSETQ. CDR3 sequence: CASRPSPTSASYNEQFF. The DNA for the CDR3 is TGCGCCAGCAGACCGTCACCAACTAGCGCCTCCTACAATGAGCAGTTCTTC.

The rearrangement links TRBV28 to TRBJ2-5, with 13 bases matching TRBD2. In germline, CDR1 is MDHEN, CDR2 SYDVKM. V was pared by 5 bases and J by 2 bases, with 2 bases of the junction left unmatched. The length of the CDR3 is 15 residues. CDR3 sequence reads: CASSMGLAGQETQYF. The CDR3 region has the DNA TGTGCCAGCAGTATGGGACTAGCGGGGCAAGAGACCCAGTACTTC. Drawing the rest from reference TRBV28 and TRBJ2-5, the complete variable domain is DVKVTQSSRYLVKRTGEKVFLECVQDMDHENMFWYRQDPGLGLRLIYFSYDVKMKEKGDIPEGYSVSREKKERFSLILESASTNQTSMYLCASSMGLAGQETQYFGPGTRLLVL.

V and J are TRBV28 and TRBJ2-6, with 8 bases lining up with TRBD1. V trimming: 7 bases; J trimming: 4 bases; junction bases outside the gene matches: 15. The germline V gene encodes CDR1 MDHEN and CDR2 SYDVKM. The CDR3 sequence is 18 residues long. In nucleotides, the CDR3 is TGTGCCAGCACGTCGTTTCCCTCAGGGGGCGAAGGGGCCAACGTCCTGACTTTC. It translates to CASTSFPSGGEGANVLTF.